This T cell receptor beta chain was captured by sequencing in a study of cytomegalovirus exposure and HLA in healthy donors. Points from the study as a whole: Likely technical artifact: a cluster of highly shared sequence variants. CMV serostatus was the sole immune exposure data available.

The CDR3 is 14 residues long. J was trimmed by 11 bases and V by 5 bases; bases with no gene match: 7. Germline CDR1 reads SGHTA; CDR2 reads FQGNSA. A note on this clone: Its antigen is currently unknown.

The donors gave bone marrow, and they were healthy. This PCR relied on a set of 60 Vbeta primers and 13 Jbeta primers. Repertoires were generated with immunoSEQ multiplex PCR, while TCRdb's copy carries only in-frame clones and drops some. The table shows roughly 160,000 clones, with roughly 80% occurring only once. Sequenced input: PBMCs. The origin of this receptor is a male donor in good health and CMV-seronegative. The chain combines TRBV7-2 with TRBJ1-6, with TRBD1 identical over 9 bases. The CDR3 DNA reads TGTGCCAGCAGCAGAAACGGACAGGGGACACCCCTCCACTTT. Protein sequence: CASSRNGQGTPLHF. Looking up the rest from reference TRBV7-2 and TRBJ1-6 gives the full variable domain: GAGVSQSPSNKVTEKGKDVELRCDPISGHTALYWYRQSLGQGLEFLIYFQGNSAPDKSGLPSDRFSAERTGGSVSTLTIQRTQQEDSAVYLCASSRNGQGTPLHFGNGTRLTVT.